These T cell receptor beta chains were read from a single sample in a study of blood T cell repertoires in COVID-19. Profiling relied on immunoSEQ multiplex PCR, and the TCRdb table lists in-frame clones only, not all of them. The top ten clones hold about a fifth of a sample with around 150,000 clones, approximately 82% of them seen once. Material for sequencing was peripheral blood. The receptors shown here come from an elderly woman with acute or convalescent COVID-19. Both conserved end residues are part of each CDR3. Fields, in order: J gene, clone size, V gene, CDR3 protein. Clone size is stated in some rows and not others, as once, few, many or a class when expanded.

>TRBJ2-7|.|TRBV18
CATGQGIGYEQYF
>TRBJ2-7|.|TRBV29-1
CSAVAASSYEQYF
>TRBJ2-5|.|TRBV6-5
CASSSVRTDGKSQYF
>TRBJ2-7|.|TRBV2
CASSVQGPAYEQYF
>TRBJ2-5|few|TRBV19
CASSPHGEGSMETQYF
>TRBJ2-3|.|TRBV5-1
CASSSGLAGITDTQYF
>TRBJ1-2|.|TRBV20-1
CSASDSGTGGTGYTF
>TRBJ2-1|.|TRBV4-1
CASSQEGVNEQFF
>TRBJ1-2|.|TRBV7-2
CASSRTGYGYTF
>TRBJ1-2|once|TRBV29-1
CSVEGQAYGYTF
>TRBJ1-1|.|TRBV7-9
CASSRIDSRNTEAFF
>TRBJ2-2|.|TRBV24-1
CATSDYRTGNTGELFF
>TRBJ2-1|.|TRBV21-1
CASSKPKTSASYNEQFF
>TRBJ2-5|.|TRBV19
CASSIDLETQYF
>TRBJ2-7|.|TRBV13
CASSFGGQTYEQYF
>TRBJ2-3|once|TRBV5-6
CASSYRLAGFATQYF
>TRBJ1-3|.|TRBV21-1
CASSRRDRECGNTIYF
>TRBJ2-2|.|TRBV5-8
CASSLEGARRGGELFF
>TRBJ2-3|.|TRBV9
CASSGTGTDTQYF
>TRBJ2-7|.|TRBV6-6
CASGLAGTYEQYF
>TRBJ1-3|.|TRBV3-1/TRBV3-2
CASSQREIGNTIYF
>TRBJ2-1|.|TRBV15
CATSGDRGLWNEQFF
>TRBJ2-3|.|TRBV29-1
CSVKGAGTDTQYF
>TRBJ1-2|.|TRBV11-2
CASSLDQWTGLYGYTF
>TRBJ1-2|.|TRBV30
CASDYGGVGGYTF
>TRBJ1-1|few|TRBV7-8
CASSLVPGTEAFF
>TRBJ1-1|.|TRBV11-2
CASSSQARDRELRKGAFF
>TRBJ2-7|.|TRBV7-8
CASSSPRGREGQPYEQYF
>TRBJ1-6|few|TRBV10-2
CASRGQELNSPLHF
>TRBJ2-5|once|TRBV20-1
CSASWDTRGETQYF
>TRBJ1-5|once|TRBV6-5
CASSLGGMGQPQHF
>TRBJ2-2|.|TRBV2
CASTGLAAATGELFF
>TRBJ1-2|.|TRBV30
CAWSVPSHGYTF
>TRBJ2-3|.|TRBV3-1/TRBV3-2
CASSQGDFAAGDTQYF
>TRBJ2-1|.|TRBV10-3
CAISESPAGTYDEQFF
>TRBJ1-5|few|TRBV15
CATSAAGAGGQPQHF
>TRBJ1-1|few|TRBV30
CAWSGRGFGLAFF
>TRBJ1-2|.|TRBV6-5
CASSPTRGYGYTF
>TRBJ1-4|.|TRBV30
CACKEGAGEKLFF
>TRBJ1-4|.|TRBV6-1
CASSEVTGGMGKLFF
>TRBJ1-6|.|TRBV5-1
CASSLASASSPLHF
>TRBJ2-7|.|TRBV2
CASSEQQGIGEQYF
>TRBJ1-2|once|TRBV3-1/TRBV3-2
CASSQDTGDYGYTF
>TRBJ2-7|.|TRBV4-1
CASSQGGSRYEQYF
>TRBJ2-3|.|TRBV19
CATRGDTDTQYF
>TRBJ2-7|.|TRBV5-4
CASSLTEYEQYF
>TRBJ2-7|few|TRBV6-2/TRBV6-3
CASSYSPSSYEQYF
>TRBJ1-2|.|TRBV4-1
CASSSRTQLNYGYTF
>TRBJ2-1|.|TRBV7-6
CASSYGGADEQFF
>TRBJ2-2|.|TRBV15
CATSRDIRASGAGELFF